Presented here are 16 T cell receptor beta chains from one specimen sequenced in a study of shared clonotypes between healthy human individuals. This table comes from immunoSEQ multiplex PCR, and its TCRdb copy is limited to in-frame clones, with some not included. This sample has a few million clones, with around 94% found just once. Sequences were obtained from naive CD4+ T cells sorted from blood. Subset of the sample: CD45RA+ positively selected. Receptor source: a man in his late teens or twenties in good health.

Of note for this clone: The same CDR3 arises from other DNA sequences in this sample as well. V is TRBV5-1 and J is TRBJ2-1; no clear D gene. CDR1 and CDR2 from the germline V gene are SGHRS and YFSETQ. Trimming took 1 base from V and 5 from J, leaving 4 bases between them. This CDR3 is built from 12 residues. Written as DNA, the CDR3 is TGCGCCAGCAGCTTGACCAACAATGAGCAGTTCTTC. Translated, it gives CASSLTNNEQFF.

The chain combines TRBV10-3 with TRBJ2-5, with 9 bases that match TRBD1. After removal of 3 bases from V and 5 bases from J, the junction contained 7 bases not matched to a gene. The CDR3 sequence is 15 residues long. CDR1 ENHRY and CDR2 SYGVKD come from the germline V gene. CDR3 in DNA: TGTGCCATCAGTGAAAAGACAGGGGGAATGGAGACCCAGTACTTC. Translation gives CAISEKTGGMETQYF.

This clone appeared once. This rearrangement joins TRBV6-5 to TRBJ2-5, with D uncertain. V was cut by 0 bases and J by 5 bases, with 10 bases left in between. This CDR3 spans 14 amino acids. Germline CDR1 is MNHEY and CDR2 is SVGAGI. The CDR3 sequence is CASSYSVGLETQYF. The CDR3 region has the DNA TGTGCCAGCAGTTACTCGGTGGGGTTGGAGACCCAGTACTTC.

This chain joins TRBV30 and TRBJ2-3; D is ambiguous. Germline lookup yields CDR1 GTSNPN and CDR2 SVGIG (reference sequence). This CDR3 comprises 13 residues. The V end lost 2 bases, the J end lost 0 bases, and 6 bases lay between the germline ends. The CDR3 loop reads CAWSPRSTDTQYF. For the CDR3, the DNA is TGTGCCTGGAGTCCCCGGAGCACAGATACGCAGTATTTT.

This clone was observed a handful of times. The identical CDR3 is also encoded by other nucleotide sequences in the sample. The chain is built from TRBV5-1 and TRBJ2-1; D remains unclear. The ends were cut back, 0 bases at V and 8 bases at J, with 12 bases in the middle. This CDR3 spans 14 amino acids. Germline CDR1 reads SGHRS; CDR2 reads YFSETQ. CDR3 nucleotide sequence: TGCGCCAGCAGCTTGGGGTTAGCCGGTGATGAGCAGTTCTTC. Translated: CASSLGLAGDEQFF.

The rearrangement links TRBV4-3 to TRBJ2-7; the match to TRBD1 covers 8 bases. Germline V gene lookup returns CDR1 LGHNA and CDR2 YSLEER. This CDR3 is built from 16 residues. Germline trimming cut 0 bases from V and 0 bases from J; bases unmatched to any gene: 4. The DNA for the CDR3 is TGCGCCAGCAGCCAAGATGGGACAGGACGCTCCTACGAGCAGTACTTC. It yields the protein CASSQDGTGRSYEQYF.

The chain uses TRBV30 and TRBJ1-4, with D possibly being TRBD1 (5 bases). CDR3 length: 13 residues. Per germline, CDR1 GTSNPN and CDR2 SVGIG (reference sequence). The V end lost 2 bases, the J end lost 12 bases, and 16 bases lay between the germline ends. CDR3 in amino acids: CAWSPLATGELFF. The CDR3 DNA sequence: TGTGCCTGGAGTCCACTCGCCACGGGGGAACTGTTTTTT.

This chain links TRBV6-6 with TRBJ1-1; D might be TRBD1 (5 bases). Trimming shortened V by 0 bases and J by 6 bases, and 14 bases separated the two germline ends. The germline V gene encodes CDR1 MNHNY and CDR2 SVGAGI (reference sequence). CDR3 size: 15 residues. CDR3 sequence reads: CASSYSTGGIAEAFF. Written as DNA, the CDR3 is TGTGCCAGCAGTTACTCGACCGGGGGGATCGCTGAAGCTTTCTTT.

The V and J genes are TRBV12-1 and TRBJ2-7; the listed D gene, TRBD2, was not tested against the DNA. TRBV12-1 is a listed pseudogene. This CDR3 is built from 16 residues. The CDR3 is CASSGGGESADYEQYF. The DNA of the CDR3 is TGTGCCAGCAGCGGCGGGGGGGAGTCGGCGGACTACGAGCAGTACTTC.

Comment on this clone: The sample contains more than one DNA sequence encoding this CDR3. The chain is built from TRBV27 and TRBJ2-7, with D perhaps assigned TRBD1 or TRBD2 (6 bases each). CDR3 size: 13 residues. CDR1 is MNHEY and CDR2 is SMNVEV in the germline V gene (reference sequence). Trimming took off 1 base at V and 6 bases at J, with 10 bases between the two ends. This CDR3 reads CASSLLGGAEQYF. CDR3 DNA: TGTGCCAGCAGTTTATTGGGGGGCGCCGAGCAGTACTTC.

The chain employs TRBV10-3 and TRBJ2-1, with D possibly TRBD2 on 5 matching bases. CDR1 and CDR2 (germline): ENHRY, SYGVKD. V was clipped by 6 bases and J by 8 bases, with 14 bases between them. CDR3 length equals 13 residues. CDR3 DNA sequence: TGTGCCATCAGGGACTTTCTAGGAGATGAGCAGTTCTTC. It encodes CAIRDFLGDEQFF.

This rearrangement joins TRBV5-4 to TRBJ2-7, with 7 bases aligning to TRBD1. The CDR3 runs to 14 residues. In germline, CDR1 is SGHNT, CDR2 YYREEE (reference sequence). V lost 0 bases, J lost 3 bases, and 3 bases stayed unmatched. In DNA form, the CDR3 reads TGTGCCAGCAGCTTGGCCGGGACAGACTACGAGCAGTACTTC. Translated: CASSLAGTDYEQYF.

On this clone itself: Other DNA sequences in this specimen translate into the identical CDR3. V is TRBV10-2 and J is TRBJ2-3; 8 bases align to TRBD2. The V gene end was trimmed by 3 bases and the J gene end by 3 bases; junction bases not matched to a gene: 2. Germline V lookup: CDR1 WSHSY, CDR2 SAAADI. The CDR3 has 14 amino acids. The CDR3 nucleotides are TGCGCCAGCAGTGAAACGGGGGGGACAGATACGCAGTATTTT. It is translated as CASSETGGTDTQYF.

This clone was counted between two and nine times. The same CDR3 can be traced to other DNA sequences in this sample. The V and J genes are TRBV30 and TRBJ1-6; a weak D match, TRBD1 (6 bases). From germline, CDR1 is GTSNPN and CDR2 SVGIG (reference sequence). The CDR3 extends over 13 amino acids. Trimming left V 0 bases short and J 6 bases short, with 6 bases between. CDR3 residues: CAWSVGGNSPLHF. In DNA, the CDR3 is TGTGCCTGGAGTGTAGGGGGTAATTCACCCCTCCACTTT.

This sequence joins TRBV2 and TRBJ2-1, with D uncertain. V was shortened by 0 bases and J by 5 bases, with 11 bases between the two germline ends. This CDR3 region has 15 residues. CDR1 is SNHLY, CDR2 FYNNEI, per germline. CDR3 amino acids: CASSEALYPNNEQFF. The CDR3 DNA follows: TGTGCCAGCAGTGAAGCGCTTTACCCAAACAATGAGCAGTTCTTC. Drawing the rest from reference TRBV2 and TRBJ2-1, the complete variable domain is EPEVTQTPSHQVTQMGQEVILRCVPISNHLYFYWYRQILGQKVEFLVSFYNNEISEKSEIFDDQFSVERPDGSNFTLKIRSTKLEDSAMYFCASSEALYPNNEQFFGPGTRLTVL.

The chain employs TRBV4-1 and TRBJ2-1, with 7 positions matching TRBD1. The CDR3 has 15 amino acids. The V gene end was trimmed by 1 base and the J gene end by 10 bases; junction bases not matched to a gene: 10. Germline CDR1 is MGHRA and CDR2 is YSYEKL. As DNA, the CDR3 is TGCGCCAGCAGCCAAGCCGGGACAGTCGGGTACGAGCAGTTCTTC. Its protein product is CASSQAGTVGYEQFF.